The sample holds a few counts of the clone carrying this T cell receptor (beta chain). What it recognizes is unknown. The V gene lost 6 bases and the J gene lost 11 bases, with 32 bases spanning the gap. CDR3 size: 17 residues. Germline CDR1 is MDHEN and CDR2 is SYDVKM. TCR sequencing used cDNA made by reverse transcription of extracted RNA. Sequencing used immunoSEQ multiplex PCR; TCRdb keeps in-frame clones, though not all of them. Among under 40,000 clones listed, roughly half were seen once. These data are taken from a study of CD8+ T cells in alopecia areata. Study-wide results and limits: Normal scalp had lower clonality than lesional scalp, with alopecia totalis/universalis lesions showing this most strongly. Possibly because of HLA-related factors, TCR sharing was less clear across patients than in mice.

The sequence came from a human donor with alopecia areata. Sequences were obtained from NKG2D-high CD8+ T cells sorted from blood. The chain couples TRBV28 to TRBJ2-7; D not resolved. The chain's CDR3 is CASSPPGGFPLLPTEYF. The CDR3 DNA follows: TGTGCCAGCAGCCCGCCTGGCGGCTTTCCTTTGCTCCCCACGGAGTACTTC.